One and the same sample provided the 23 T cell receptor beta chains below, sequenced in a study of shared clonotypes between healthy human individuals. Measured with immunoSEQ multiplex PCR; TCRdb has only the in-frame clones, and not every one. The sample includes 450,000 to 500,000 clones, around 85% of them seen just once. Source material: PBMCs. These receptors were collected from a woman aged 40 to 50 in good health. Some clones in this sample may be carry-over from other donors' samples.

The chain joins TRBV30 to TRBJ1-5; D unresolved. V was cut by 0 bases and J by 5 bases, with 8 bases left in between. Germline CDR1 GTSNPN, CDR2 SVGIG (reference sequence). CDR3 size: 13 residues. For the CDR3, the DNA is TGTGCCTGGAGTGTACGAGAGTATCAGCCCCAGCATTTT. It yields the protein CAWSVREYQPQHF.

As concerns this clone: A read error likely explains this, since a far larger clone differs by one base. The V gene is TRBV30, the J gene TRBJ2-1; D gene unclear. The germline V gene has CDR1 GTSNPN and CDR2 SVGIG (reference sequence). The CDR3 runs 13 residues. The DNA for the CDR3 is TGTGCCTGGTCCGCCGGTCCGCCCAATGAGCAGCTCTTC. Its translation is CAWSAGPPNEQLF.

A note on this clone: A far larger clone is just one base off, so this is likely a read error. The CDR3 does not close with the conserved phenylalanine or tryptophan, likely indicating a read error. The genes are TRBV18 and TRBJ1-4; D is uncertain. Per the germline V gene, CDR1 is KGHSH and CDR2 is LQKENI. The CDR3 extends over 14 amino acids. V was clipped by 5 bases and J by 0 bases, with 7 bases between them. DNA for the CDR3: TGTGCCAGCTCAGACACGGCAACTAATGAAAAACTGTTTTTG. This gives the protein CASSDTATNEKLFL.

This clone was picked up one time. The chain links TRBV29-1 to TRBJ2-5, with 9 positions matching TRBD2. The CDR3 covers 14 residues. The J segment lost 4 bases and the V segment lost 4 bases, leaving 7 bases of the junction unmatched. Germline CDR1 is SQVTM and CDR2 is ANQGSEA. The CDR3 DNA sequence: TGCAGCGTTGCGGGTAGCGGGAGTGGAGAGACCCAGTACTTC. Amino acids: CSVAGSGSGETQYF. The full variable domain, its missing parts supplied by reference TRBV29-1 and TRBJ2-5, is SAVISQKPSRDICQRGTSLTIQCQVDSQVTMMFWYRQQPGQSLTLIATANQGSEATYESGFVIDKFPISRPNLTFSTLTVSNMSPEDSSIYLCSVAGSGSGETQYFGPGTRLLVL.

This clone appeared a single time. This probably arose from a read error, given a far larger clone one base away. It is likely a read error, because the conserved phenylalanine at the end of the CDR3 is missing. The rearrangement links TRBV2 to TRBJ2-2, with D perhaps matching TRBD2 (5 bases). The CDR3 spans 13 residues. With 3 bases removed from V and 4 bases from J, the gap between germline ends came to 6 bases. CDR1 is SNHLY and CDR2 is FYNNEI in the germline V gene. The CDR3 is CASSEGSTGELFC. In DNA form, the CDR3 reads TGTGCCAGCAGTGAGGGGAGCACCGGGGAGCTGTTTTGT.

In the case of this clone: This is likely an artifact of a read error, given a far larger clone one base away. Other DNA sequences from this sample encode an identical CDR3 as well. The chain couples TRBV2 to TRBJ2-7; D gene uncertain. V lost 3 bases and J lost 0, with 6 bases in between. Germline V gene lookup returns CDR1 SNHLY and CDR2 FYNNEI. The CDR3 contains 13 residues. In DNA form, the CDR3 reads TGTGCCAGCAGTGATGTGTTCTCCTACGAGCAGTACTTC. It is translated as CASSDVFSYEQYF.

The rearrangement joins TRBV18 to TRBJ2-3; 7 bases fit TRBD2. CDR3 length equals 13 residues. Germline-derived CDR1 and CDR2 are KGHSH and LQKENI. The J segment lost 5 bases and the V segment lost 8 bases, leaving 7 bases of the junction unmatched. CDR3 sequence reads: CASAREPGDTQYF. The CDR3 nucleotides are TGTGCCAGCGCGCGGGAGCCGGGAGATACGCAGTATTTT.

The chain joins TRBV4-1 to TRBJ2-2, with 13 positions matching TRBD2. The V and J ends lost 4 bases and 5 bases, in that order; junction bases with no gene match: 7. Germline CDR1 and CDR2: MGHRA and YSYEKL. The CDR3 runs 17 residues. For the CDR3, the DNA is TGCGCCAGCAGCCTAGGACTAGCGGGAGTCGGGACCGGGGAGCTGTTTTTT. Translation gives CASSLGLAGVGTGELFF.

Many counts were recorded for this clone. The J gene is TRBJ2-7, the V gene TRBV23-1; 8 bases match TRBD1. TRBV23-1 is annotated as an ORF whose role is uncertain. The CDR3 is 14 residues long. J lost 6 bases, V lost 4 bases, and 8 bases had no gene match. CDR3 loop: CASSRPDRVSEQYF. In DNA, the CDR3 is TGCGCCAGCAGTCGTCCGGACAGGGTGAGCGAGCAGTACTTC.

In this sample, this clone turned up a few times. The V and J genes are TRBV28 and TRBJ2-7; D uncertain. The V gene lost 5 bases and the J gene lost 0 bases, with 11 bases spanning the gap. Germline CDR1 and CDR2: MDHEN and SYDVKM. The CDR3 sequence is 14 residues long. In DNA form, the CDR3 reads TGTGCCAGCAGTACCTGGGTATCCTCCTACGAGCAGTACTTC. Protein sequence: CASSTWVSSYEQYF.

Points on this clone: A read error likely explains this, since a far larger clone differs by one base. This chain links TRBV2 with TRBJ1-3, with D uncertain. The germline CDR1 and CDR2 sequences are SNHLY and FYNNEI. There are 14 residues in the CDR3. CDR3 in DNA: TGTGCCAGCAGGCTTGGAGCATCTGGAAACGCCATATATTTT. Translating it yields CASRLGASGNAIYF.

The chain carries TRBV5-4 and TRBJ1-5, with TRBD1 as a possible D gene (5 bases). The CDR3 is made up of 16 amino acids. The V gene lost 0 bases and the J gene lost 0 bases, with 10 bases spanning the gap. Germline CDR1 and CDR2: SGHNT and YYREEE (reference sequence). The chain's CDR3 is CASSLGGGDSNQPQHF. DNA for the CDR3: TGTGCCAGCAGCTTGGGGGGAGGGGATAGCAATCAGCCCCAGCATTTT.

The rearrangement uses TRBV27 and TRBJ2-7; TRBD2 agrees at 11 bases. CDR3 length: 15 amino acids. With V trimmed by 6 bases and J by 2 bases, 6 bases remained unmatched. From germline, CDR1 is MNHEY and CDR2 SMNVEV (reference sequence). The CDR3 loop reads CASRLAGDSAYEQYF. The CDR3, as DNA: TGTGCCAGCAGACTAGCGGGAGATTCGGCCTACGAGCAGTACTTC.

The rearrangement joins TRBV6-4 to TRBJ2-1; no firm D call. Trimming took off 2 bases at V and 0 bases at J, with 11 bases between the two ends. Germline V CDR1 and CDR2: MRHNA, SNTAGT. CDR3 size: 16 residues. CDR3 coding DNA: TGTGCCAGCAGTGACGAAGCTGCGAGCTCCTACAATGAGCAGTTCTTC. Protein: CASSDEAASSYNEQFF.

V is TRBV9 and J is TRBJ1-2, with D maybe TRBD1 (6 bases). Germline values: CDR1 SGDLS, CDR2 YYNGEE. CDR3 length: 15 residues. Trimming took 4 bases from V and 8 from J, leaving 21 bases between them. The CDR3 DNA sequence: TGTGCCAGCAGCCAACAACTAGGGGACAAGGTGGGCTACACCTTC. It yields the protein CASSQQLGDKVGYTF.

This chain links TRBV6-5 with TRBJ2-3; 7 bases are a match to TRBD2. With V trimmed by 6 bases and J by 5 bases, 5 bases remained unmatched. The germline V gene has CDR1 MNHEY and CDR2 SVGAGI. The CDR3 loop spans 13 amino acids. The DNA of the CDR3 is TGTGCCAGCAGCAAAGCTAGCGGAGATACGCAGTATTTT. As protein: CASSKASGDTQYF.

The chain combines TRBV30 with TRBJ2-7; possible D gene TRBD1, 6 bases. The germline V and J ends were trimmed by 0 bases and 2 bases, with 11 bases remaining between them. This CDR3 is 14 amino acids long. Looked up from germline, CDR1 is GTSNPN and CDR2 is SVGIG (reference sequence). The CDR3 protein is CAWSVGRGPYEQYF. The CDR3 coding sequence is TGTGCCTGGAGTGTTGGCAGGGGCCCCTACGAGCAGTACTTC.

The chain carries TRBV6-7 and TRBJ2-2; D unresolved. TRBV6-7 is filed as an ORF, its function uncertain. The CDR3 loop spans 16 amino acids. V shed 0 bases and J shed 0 bases, with 8 bases lying between them. The CDR3 spells CASSYSTVTNTGELFF. CDR3 DNA sequence: TGTGCCAGCAGTTACTCTACAGTTACGAACACCGGGGAGCTGTTTTTT.

This clone was observed once. V usage is TRBV11-2 and J usage is TRBJ2-6; 8 positions match TRBD1. Germline CDR1 reads SGHAT; CDR2 reads FQNNGV. V gave up 5 bases and J gave up 1 base; unmatched junction bases: 4. The CDR3 totals 16 residues. The CDR3 DNA reads TGTGCCAGCAGCCAAGACAGGGGATCTGGGGCCAACGTCCTGACTTTC. Translating gives CASSQDRGSGANVLTF.

With respect to this clone: A much larger clone sits a single nucleotide away, making a read error possible. The chain carries TRBV11-1 and TRBJ2-5; D call uncertain. The germline gives CDR1 SGHAT, CDR2 FQDESV (reference sequence). The CDR3 covers 16 residues. Deletions cut 4 bases from V and 1 base from J, with 16 bases between. The CDR3 sequence is CASSYPSVGVQETQYF. The CDR3, as DNA: TGTGCCAGCAGCTACCCGTCTGTGGGCGTCCAAGAGACCCAGTACTTC.

On this clone: A far larger clone lies a single base away; this is likely a read error. Other DNA sequences from this sample encode an identical CDR3 as well. This rearrangement joins TRBV25-1 to TRBJ2-2; 8 bases match TRBD1. This CDR3 has 15 residues. Germline-derived CDR1 and CDR2 are MGHDK and SYGVNS. The CDR3 bases are TGTGCCAGCAGTGAAGGGGCAGGGGGCACCGGGGAGCTGTTTTTC. This gives the protein CASSEGAGGTGELFF.

Remarks on this clone: A single base is all that separates this from a far larger clone, so a read error is likely. Within the sample, other DNA sequences also encode this same CDR3. V is TRBV29-1 and J is TRBJ1-6, with D perhaps matching TRBD1 (5 bases). The germline V gene encodes CDR1 SQVTM and CDR2 ANQGSEA. This CDR3 spans 13 amino acids. In DNA, the CDR3 is TGTAGCGTCCTACCAAGGGACGATTCACCCCTCCACTTT. This encodes CSVLPRDDSPLHF.

As concerns this clone: A read error is possible here, since a much larger clone lies one base away. The same CDR3 can be traced to other DNA sequences in this sample. The chain uses TRBV19 and TRBJ2-7, with 8 nucleotides matching TRBD1. With 4 bases clipped from V and 6 bases from J, the junction kept 5 bases outside the gene matches. The CDR3 is 13 residues long. Per germline, CDR1 LNHDA and CDR2 SQIVND (reference sequence). The CDR3 DNA reads TGTGCCAGTAGTAGGCAGGGGGCAAGCGAGCAGTACTTC. Translating it yields CASSRQGASEQYF.